What follows are 21 T cell receptor beta chains derived from one specimen sequenced in a study of esophageal squamous cell carcinoma under preoperative chemotherapy. The sample's time point: before preoperative PTX-NDP chemotherapy. TCRdb re-analysed the PCR reads in MiXCR, keeping a single row per CDR3 protein. The sample holds 16,000 or so distinct CDR3 sequences; more than 50% are singletons and the top ten take 53%. This material was collected from a patient given preoperative chemotherapy. The receptors originated from a human donor with esophageal squamous cell carcinoma. The donor label of this sample is uncertain.

Comment on this clonotype: A much larger clonotype is one base distant, so this may be a read error. The V and J genes are TRBV7-2 and TRBJ2-1, with 10 bases aligning to TRBD2. CDR1 SGHTA and CDR2 FQGNSA come from the germline V gene. The CDR3 sequence is 17 residues long. CDR3 nucleotides: TGTGCCAGCAGCTTATCCCCGGGACTAGCGTACTACAATGAGGAGTTCTTC. It translates to CASSLSPGLAYYNEEFF.

The chain has TRBV6-1 and TRBJ2-1; TRBD2 aligns across 11 bases. The CDR3 runs 16 residues. V was clipped by 2 bases and J by 10 bases; unmatched bases: 10. Germline assignment: CDR1 MNHNS and CDR2 SASEGT. The CDR3 nucleotides read TGTGCCAGCAGTGAAAACCTAGCGGGAGGCTTCTACGAGCAGTTCTTC. This translates into CASSENLAGGFYEQFF.

This chain uses TRBV12-3 or TRBV12-4 with TRBJ2-1; 14 bases are a match to TRBD2. The CDR3 length is 15 residues. V lost 5 bases, J lost 9 bases, and 6 bases stayed unmatched. CDR3 in amino acids: CASSLGTSGSGEQFF. In DNA form, the CDR3 reads TGTGCCAGCAGTCTAGGGACTAGCGGGAGCGGTGAGCAGTTCTTC.

In its sample, this clonotype was seen a few times. The chain employs TRBV12-5 and TRBJ1-1; 8 bases align to TRBD1. The CDR3 has 16 amino acids. The V gene's germline CDR1 is LGHNT and CDR2 FRNRAP. The V gene end was trimmed by 2 bases and the J gene end by 0 bases; junction bases not matched to a gene: 5. In nucleotides, the CDR3 is TGTGCTAGTGGTTTGCCCGACAGGGGACTGAACACTGAAGCTTTCTTT. Protein sequence: CASGLPDRGLNTEAFF.

This clonotype was seen only a few times. This chain uses TRBV6-1 with TRBJ2-5, with a weak D call TRBD1 (6 bases). Trimming took 4 bases from V and 2 from J, leaving 8 bases between them. CDR1 MNHNS and CDR2 SASEGT come from the germline V gene. The CDR3 has 13 amino acids. This CDR3 reads CASSGTAQETQYF. DNA of the CDR3: TGTGCCAGCAGTGGGACAGCTCAAGAGACCCAGTACTTC.

A few counts support this clonotype. V and J are TRBV28 and TRBJ2-5; tentative D call: TRBD1 (6 bases). CDR1 and CDR2 from the germline V gene are MDHEN and SYDVKM. The CDR3 length is 14 residues. Deletions cut 5 bases from V and 1 base from J, with 11 bases between. CDR3 nucleotides: TGTGCCAGCAGTCCCCGACAGGCCCAAGAGACCCAGTACTTC. This gives the protein CASSPRQAQETQYF.

By share, this clonotype ranks as medium-sized. This chain joins TRBV6-1 and TRBJ2-5, with D possibly being TRBD1 or TRBD2 (6 bases each). CDR1 is MNHNS, CDR2 SASEGT, per germline. Trimming removed 1 base from V and 3 bases from J, with 9 bases in between. The CDR3 spans 14 residues. The DNA of the CDR3 is TGTGCCAGCAGTGAAGGGGGGGCAGAAGAGACCCAGTACTTC. Protein: CASSEGGAEETQYF.

This chain joins TRBV27 and TRBJ2-5; 12 bases are shared with TRBD2. With V trimmed by 6 bases and J by 11 bases, 10 bases remained unmatched. Germline lookup yields CDR1 MNHEY and CDR2 SMNVEV (reference sequence). This CDR3 has 14 residues. DNA of the CDR3: TGTGCCAGCAGCCTAGCGGGAGGGCCTGGAGAGCAGTACTTC. Protein sequence: CASSLAGGPGEQYF.

The chain has TRBV6-1 and TRBJ2-5; the match to TRBD2 covers 12 bases. The trim removed 3 bases at V and 0 bases at J, leaving 5 bases unmatched. Germline CDR1 reads MNHNS; CDR2 reads SASEGT. The CDR3 totals 17 residues. CDR3 residues: CASSELAGGRDQETQYF. The CDR3 nucleotides read TGTGCCAGCAGTGAGCTAGCGGGGGGGCGGGACCAAGAGACCCAGTACTTC.

V usage is TRBV7-2 and J usage is TRBJ2-2, with TRBD2 as a possible D gene (5 bases). The V gene lost 5 bases and the J gene lost 5 bases, with 6 bases spanning the gap. CDR1 is SGHTA and CDR2 is FQGNSA in the germline V gene. This CDR3 contains 12 residues. Here the CDR3 reads CASSTGTGELFF. CDR3 bases: TGTGCCAGCAGCACGGGAACCGGGGAGCTGTTTTTT. Together with reference TRBV7-2 and TRBJ2-2, the CDR3 gives the full variable domain: GAGVSQSPSNKVTEKGKDVELRCDPISGHTALYWYRQSLGQGLEFLIYFQGNSAPDKSGLPSDRFSAERTGGSVSTLTIQRTQQEDSAVYLCASSTGTGELFFGEGSRLTVL.

A remark on this clonotype: The junction shows a germline mismatch at one end, possibly a read error. V usage is TRBV6-1 and J usage is TRBJ2-4, with a possible D match to TRBD1 (6 bases). The CDR3 totals 16 residues. CDR1 and CDR2 (germline): MNHNS, SASEGT. The CDR3 nucleotides read TGTGCCAGCAGTGAAGGGGGGCTGGGAGCCAAAGATATGCAGTATTTC. Protein sequence: CASSEGGLGAKDMQYF.

The chain uses TRBV27 and TRBJ2-3, with a tentative D call TRBD2 (5 bases). The ends were cut back, 5 bases at V and 4 bases at J, with 19 bases in the middle. From germline, CDR1 is MNHEY and CDR2 SMNVEV (reference sequence). This CDR3 region has 16 residues. This CDR3 reads CASSMSGSGTSDTQYF. CDR3 sequence (DNA): TGTGCCAGCAGTATGTCGGGGAGCGGTACATCAGATACGCAGTATTTT.

The rearrangement links TRBV5-1 to TRBJ2-2, with 10 bases that match TRBD1. The trim removed 0 bases at V and 5 bases at J, leaving 1 base unmatched. The CDR3 contains 15 residues. The germline V gene encodes CDR1 SGHRS and CDR2 YFSETQ. The CDR3 bases are TGCGCCAGCAGCTTGGGGACAGGGGGGACCGGGGAGCTGTTTTTT. Its protein product is CASSLGTGGTGELFF. Drawing the rest from reference TRBV5-1 and TRBJ2-2, the complete variable domain is KAGVTQTPRYLIKTRGQQVTLSCSPISGHRSVSWYQQTPGQGLQFLFEYFSETQRNKGNFPGRFSGRQFSNSRSEMNVSTLELGDSALYLCASSLGTGGTGELFFGEGSRLTVL.

This clonotype came up many times. V usage is TRBV7-2 and J usage is TRBJ2-1, with TRBD1 identical over 9 bases. The J call may be faulty, since TRBJ2-7 better matches the DNA end. This CDR3 is 15 amino acids long. From germline, CDR1 is SGHTA and CDR2 FQGNSA. The CDR3 here is CASSSDRGFAYEQYF. The DNA of the CDR3 is TGTGCCAGCAGCTCGGACAGGGGATTCGCCTACGAGCAGTACTTC.

The rearrangement joins TRBV10-3 to TRBJ2-2; D possibly uses TRBD1 or TRBD2 (5 bases each). Germline-derived CDR1 and CDR2 are ENHRY and SYGVKD. The CDR3 loop spans 13 amino acids. The V and J ends lost 11 bases and 2 bases respectively, with 12 bases between them. CDR3 sequence reads: CASGQVNTGELFF. The CDR3 region has the DNA TGTGCCTCGGGGCAGGTAAACACCGGGGAGCTGTTTTTT.

By share of the sample, this clonotype is medium-sized. J is TRBJ2-1 and V is TRBV6-1, with D tentatively TRBD1 (6 bases). The end of the DNA is better explained by TRBJ2-7, so the J call may be wrong. The CDR3 runs to 15 residues. Germline V gene data show CDR1 as MNHNS and CDR2 as SASEGT. DNA for the CDR3: TGTGCCAGCAGTGAAGCTCAGGACAGCGGCCACGAGCAGTACTTC. Translating it yields CASSEAQDSGHEQYF.

Comment on this clonotype: At one of its ends the junction is not consistent with the germline gene, which may arise from a read error. J is TRBJ2-3 and V is TRBV27, with 10 bases matching TRBD2. The CDR3 runs to 16 residues. The germline gives CDR1 MNHEY, CDR2 SMNVEV (reference sequence). CDR3 sequence (DNA): TGTGCCAGCGGGGGCAGCGGGGGGGGGGAGCCAGAGACGCAGTATTTT. Protein sequence: CASGGSGGGEPETQYF.

For this clonotype: An end of the junction does not agree with germline; a read error may underlie this. The V gene is TRBV6-1, the J gene TRBJ2-3, with a weak D call TRBD1 (5 bases). This CDR3 has 16 amino acids. CDR1 and CDR2 from the germline V gene are MNHNS and SASEGT. CDR3 sequence reads: CASRGRGAGDTDTQYF. CDR3 nucleotide sequence: TGTGCCAGCAGGGGGCGTGGGGCAGGTGACACAGATACGCAGTACTTT.

This clonotype has more than one count but fewer than ten. The junction departs from germline at one end; a sequencing error may be responsible. The chain uses TRBV6-1 and TRBJ2-3; TRBD2 agrees at 8 bases. This CDR3 has 16 residues. Germline lookup yields CDR1 MNHNS and CDR2 SASEGT. This chain's CDR3 is CASSRNGGGGADTQYF. The DNA of the CDR3 is TGTGCCAGCAGTCGCAACGGGGGGGGCGGGGCAGATACGCAGTATTTC.

The gene calls are TRBV6-1 and TRBJ2-1; TRBD1 is a possible D gene (6 bases). The J call is uncertain, as TRBJ2-7 better fits the DNA end. Germline CDR1 and CDR2: MNHNS and SASEGT. The CDR3 runs 14 residues. Here the CDR3 reads CAGHEGVGKDAQYF. CDR3 DNA sequence: TGTGCGGGTCACGAGGGGGTGGGCAAAGATGCGCAGTACTTC.

A note on this clonotype: The germline gene is not matched at one end of the junction; a read error may be the cause. This chain uses TRBV6-1 with TRBJ2-3; TRBD2 aligns across 7 bases. This CDR3 has 16 amino acids. Germline V gene lookup returns CDR1 MNHNS and CDR2 SASEGT. CDR3 sequence (DNA): TGTGCCAGCAGGGGGGGTGGGGGGGGAGACAAAGAGACGCAGTATTTC. Amino acids: CASRGGGGGDKETQYF.